This T cell receptor (beta chain) was sequenced in a study of cytomegalovirus exposure and HLA in healthy donors. Study-wide points: An analysis that was carried out later associated 15,000 to 20,000 TCR beta sequences with HLA alleles at 0.05 false discovery rate.

A multiplex PCR was run with 60 Vbeta primers and 13 Jbeta primers. The data were produced by immunoSEQ multiplex PCR, yet TCRdb's version contains in-frame clones alone and is incomplete. The profile shows about 150,000 clones, 70% to 80% of them singletons. This clone was counted only a few times. What it binds is unknown. The CDR3 is 14 amino acids. With V trimmed by 1 base and J by 11 bases, 8 bases remained unmatched. Looked up from germline, CDR1 is MDHEN and CDR2 is SYDVKM. The V gene is TRBV28, the J gene TRBJ2-1; 7 nucleotides match TRBD2. This clonotype originated in a woman between 40 and 55 years old in good health and CMV-seronegative. Sequenced: PBMCs. CDR3 residues: CASSLLGRATKQFF. The CDR3 DNA is TGTGCCAGCAGTTTATTGGGGAGGGCCACTAAGCAGTTCTTC.